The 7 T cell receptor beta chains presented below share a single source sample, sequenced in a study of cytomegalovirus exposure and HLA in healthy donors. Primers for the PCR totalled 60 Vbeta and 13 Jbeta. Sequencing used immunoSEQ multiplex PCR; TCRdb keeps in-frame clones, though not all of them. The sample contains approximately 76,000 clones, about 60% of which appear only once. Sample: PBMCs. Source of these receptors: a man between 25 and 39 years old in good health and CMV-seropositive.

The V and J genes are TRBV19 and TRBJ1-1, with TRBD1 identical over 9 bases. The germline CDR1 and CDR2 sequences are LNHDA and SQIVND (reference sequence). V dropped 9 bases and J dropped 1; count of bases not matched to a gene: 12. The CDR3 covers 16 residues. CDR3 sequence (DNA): TGTGCCAGCCAACGCCGGGACAGGGTACCGAACACTGAAGCTTTCTTT. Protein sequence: CASQRRDRVPNTEAFF.

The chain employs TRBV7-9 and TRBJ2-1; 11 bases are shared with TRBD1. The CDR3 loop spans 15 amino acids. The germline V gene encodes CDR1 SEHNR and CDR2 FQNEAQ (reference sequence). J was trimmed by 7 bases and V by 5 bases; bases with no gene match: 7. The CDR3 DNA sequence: TGTGCCAGCAGCCGGACAGGGGGCGAGCGGAATGAGCAGTTCTTC. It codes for CASSRTGGERNEQFF.

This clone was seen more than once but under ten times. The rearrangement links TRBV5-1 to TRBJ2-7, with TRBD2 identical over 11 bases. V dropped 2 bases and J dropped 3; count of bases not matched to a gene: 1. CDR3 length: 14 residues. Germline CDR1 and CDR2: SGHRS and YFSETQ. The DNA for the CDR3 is TGCGCCAGCAGCTTCGGACTAGCGGGCTACGAGCAGTACTTC. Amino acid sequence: CASSFGLAGYEQYF.

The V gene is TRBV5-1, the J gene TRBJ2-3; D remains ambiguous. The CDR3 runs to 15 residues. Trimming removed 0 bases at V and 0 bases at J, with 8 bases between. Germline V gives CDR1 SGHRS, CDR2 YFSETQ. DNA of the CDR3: TGCGCCAGCAGCTTGGGCAGTATTAGCACAGATACGCAGTATTTT. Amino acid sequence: CASSLGSISTDTQYF.

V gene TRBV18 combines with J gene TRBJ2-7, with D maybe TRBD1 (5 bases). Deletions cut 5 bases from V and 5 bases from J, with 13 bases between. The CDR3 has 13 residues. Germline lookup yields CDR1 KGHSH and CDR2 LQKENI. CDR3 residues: CASSDGHGDEQYF. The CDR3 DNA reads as TGTGCCAGCTCAGACGGACATGGGGACGAGCAGTACTTC. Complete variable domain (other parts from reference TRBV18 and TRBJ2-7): NAGVMQNPRHLVRRRGQEARLRCSPMKGHSHVYWYRQLPEEGLKFMVYLQKENIIDESGMPKERFSAEFPKEGPSILRIQQVVRGDSAAYFCASSDGHGDEQYFGPGTRLTVT.

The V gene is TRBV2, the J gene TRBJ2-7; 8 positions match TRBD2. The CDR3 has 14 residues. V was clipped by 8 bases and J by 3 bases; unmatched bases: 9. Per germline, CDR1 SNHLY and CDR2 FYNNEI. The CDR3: CASSRGGKNYEQYF. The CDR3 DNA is TGTGCCAGCTCGCGCGGGGGGAAAAACTACGAGCAGTACTTC.

The CDR3 region has the DNA TGTGCCAGCAGTGAATACGTCGGACAGGGCTCTAGCACAGATACGCAGTATTTT. Amino acid sequence: CASSEYVGQGSSTDTQYF. The chain couples TRBV2 to TRBJ2-3; 8 nucleotides agree with TRBD1. CDR1 and CDR2 (germline): SNHLY, FYNNEI. V lost 2 bases to trimming and J lost 0 bases; unmatched junction nucleotides: 10. The CDR3 runs 18 residues.